The following is a T cell receptor beta chain sequence with its context. This record comes from a study of blood T cell repertoires in COVID-19. Study information: Material from acute and convalescent COVID-19 was sourced from the United States, Italy and Spain.

Per the study methods: Estimation of nucleated cell counts relied on the amplification of reference gene primers. The repertoire was sequenced with immunoSEQ multiplex PCR; TCRdb's copy has only in-frame clones and lacks some. V and J calls plus clone size are reproduced from that table; the DNA served to infer D and trimming. The sample consists of 95,000 to 150,000 clones, 85% to 90% of them appearing once. The germline V gene encodes CDR1 KGHSH and CDR2 LQKENI. The CDR3 contains 15 residues. V shed 6 bases, J shed 4 bases, and the junction held 9 bases outside the gene matches. The V call is TRBV18, the J call TRBJ2-3; 8 bases are shared with TRBD2. The TCR originated in an elderly man with acute or convalescent COVID-19. Source material: peripheral blood. CDR3: CASSRSGSTADTQYF. CDR3 sequence (DNA): TGTGCCAGCTCCCGAAGCGGGAGTACAGCAGATACGCAGTATTTT.